The clone carrying this TCR beta chain has a count of ten or more. The sample is drawn from a study of early T cells in non-severe SARS-CoV-2 infection. The V gene end was trimmed by 1 base and the J gene end by 1 base; junction bases not matched to a gene: 0. Per the germline V gene, CDR1 is KGHSH and CDR2 is LQKENI. This CDR3 spans 15 amino acids. TCRdb redid the calling of the 5' RACE reads with MiXCR, one entry per CDR3 protein. The sample holds about 30,000 distinct CDR3 sequences, around 5.3% seen once. The clonotype was recovered from an adult who was a healthcare worker with PCR-confirmed SARS-CoV-2 infection or an uninfected control (not recorded which). This chain connects TRBV18 to TRBJ1-1; TRBD1 agrees at 10 bases. Sample: whole blood. CDR3 region: CASSPRDRGNTEAFF. CDR3 DNA: TGTGCCAGCTCACCACGGGACAGGGGGAACACTGAAGCTTTCTTT.